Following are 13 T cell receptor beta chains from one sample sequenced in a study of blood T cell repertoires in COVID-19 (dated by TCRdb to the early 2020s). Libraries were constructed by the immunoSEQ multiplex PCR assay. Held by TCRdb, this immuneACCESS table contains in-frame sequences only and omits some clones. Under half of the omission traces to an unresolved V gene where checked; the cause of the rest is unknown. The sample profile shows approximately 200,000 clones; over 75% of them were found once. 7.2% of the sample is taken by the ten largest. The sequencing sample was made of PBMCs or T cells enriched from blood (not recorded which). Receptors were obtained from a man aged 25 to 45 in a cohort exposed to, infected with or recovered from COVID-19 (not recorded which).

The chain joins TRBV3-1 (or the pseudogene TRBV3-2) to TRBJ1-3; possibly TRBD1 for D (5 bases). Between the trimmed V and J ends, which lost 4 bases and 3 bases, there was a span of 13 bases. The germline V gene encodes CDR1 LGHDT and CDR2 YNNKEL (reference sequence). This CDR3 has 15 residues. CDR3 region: CASSPLGRGGNTIYF. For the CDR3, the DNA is TGTGCCAGCAGCCCGCTAGGGAGGGGTGGAAACACCATATATTTT.

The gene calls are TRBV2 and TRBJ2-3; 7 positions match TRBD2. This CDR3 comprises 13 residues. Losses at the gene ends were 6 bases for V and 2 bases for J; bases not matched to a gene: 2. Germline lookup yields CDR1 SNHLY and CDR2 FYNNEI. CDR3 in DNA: TGTGCCAGCAGCAGGGACTACACAGATACGCAGTATTTT. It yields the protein CASSRDYTDTQYF.

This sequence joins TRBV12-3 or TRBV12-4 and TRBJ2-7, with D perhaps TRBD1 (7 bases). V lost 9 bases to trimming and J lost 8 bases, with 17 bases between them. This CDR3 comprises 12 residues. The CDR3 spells CASWRQGGKQYF. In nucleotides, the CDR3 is TGTGCCAGTTGGCGACAGGGCGGGAAGCAGTACTTC.

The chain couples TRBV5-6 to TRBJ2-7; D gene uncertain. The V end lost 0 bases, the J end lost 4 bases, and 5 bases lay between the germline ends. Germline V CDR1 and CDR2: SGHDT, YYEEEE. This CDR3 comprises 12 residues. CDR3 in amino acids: CASSLELYEQYF. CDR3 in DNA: TGTGCCAGCAGCTTGGAACTTTACGAGCAGTACTTC.

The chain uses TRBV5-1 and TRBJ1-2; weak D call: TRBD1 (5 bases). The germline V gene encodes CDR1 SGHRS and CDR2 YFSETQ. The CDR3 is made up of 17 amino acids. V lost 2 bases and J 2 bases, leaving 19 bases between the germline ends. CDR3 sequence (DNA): TGCGCCAGCAGCTTTCAGGGCGGCAGCCACCAAAACTATGGCTACACCTTC. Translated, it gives CASSFQGGSHQNYGYTF.

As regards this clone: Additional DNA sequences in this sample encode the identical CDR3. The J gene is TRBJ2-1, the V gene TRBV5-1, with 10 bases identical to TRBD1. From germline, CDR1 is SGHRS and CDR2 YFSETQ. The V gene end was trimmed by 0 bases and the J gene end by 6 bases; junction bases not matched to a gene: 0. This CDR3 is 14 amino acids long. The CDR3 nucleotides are TGCGCCAGCAGCTTGGGGACAGGGGGCAATGAGCAGTTCTTC. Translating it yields CASSLGTGGNEQFF. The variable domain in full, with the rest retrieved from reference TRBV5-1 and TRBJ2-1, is KAGVTQTPRYLIKTRGQQVTLSCSPISGHRSVSWYQQTPGQGLQFLFEYFSETQRNKGNFPGRFSGRQFSNSRSEMNVSTLELGDSALYLCASSLGTGGNEQFFGPGTRLTVL.

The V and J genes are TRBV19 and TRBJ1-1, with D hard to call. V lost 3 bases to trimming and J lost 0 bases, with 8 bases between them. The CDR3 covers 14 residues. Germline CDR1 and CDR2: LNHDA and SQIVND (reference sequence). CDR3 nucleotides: TGTGCCAGTAGTATGCGGTCTATGAACACTGAAGCTTTCTTT. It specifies CASSMRSMNTEAFF.

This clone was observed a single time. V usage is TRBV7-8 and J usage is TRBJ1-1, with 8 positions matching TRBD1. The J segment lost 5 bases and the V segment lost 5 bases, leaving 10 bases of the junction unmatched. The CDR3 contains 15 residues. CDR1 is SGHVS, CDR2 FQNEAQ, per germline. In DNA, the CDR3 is TGTGCCAGCAGCCCCGAGGACAGGGTGTGGACTGAAGCTTTCTTT. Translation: CASSPEDRVWTEAFF.

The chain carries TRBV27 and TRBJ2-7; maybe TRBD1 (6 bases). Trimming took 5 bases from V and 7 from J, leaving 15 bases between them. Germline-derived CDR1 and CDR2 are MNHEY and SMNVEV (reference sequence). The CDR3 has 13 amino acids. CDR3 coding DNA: TGTGCCAGCAGTGGGGACACGCTCGGGGAGCAGTACTTC. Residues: CASSGDTLGEQYF.

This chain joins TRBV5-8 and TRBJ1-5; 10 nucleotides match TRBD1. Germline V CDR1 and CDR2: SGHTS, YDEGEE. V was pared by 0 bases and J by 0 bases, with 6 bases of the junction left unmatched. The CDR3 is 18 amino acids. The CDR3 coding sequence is TGTGCCAGCAGCTTGGCCGGGACAGGGGTCATTAGCAATCAGCCCCAGCATTTT. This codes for CASSLAGTGVISNQPQHF.

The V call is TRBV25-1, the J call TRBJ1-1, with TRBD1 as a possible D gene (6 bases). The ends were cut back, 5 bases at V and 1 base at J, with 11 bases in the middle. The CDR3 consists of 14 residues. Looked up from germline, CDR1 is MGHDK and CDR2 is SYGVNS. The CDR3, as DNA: TGTGCCAGCAGTCAGACAGGTGAGAACACTGAAGCTTTCTTT. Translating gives CASSQTGENTEAFF. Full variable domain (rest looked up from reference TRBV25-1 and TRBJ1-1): EADIYQTPRYLVIGTGKKITLECSQTMGHDKMYWYQQDPGMELHLIHYSYGVNSTEKGDLSSESTVSRIRTEHFPLTLESARPSHTSQYLCASSQTGENTEAFFGQGTRLTVV.

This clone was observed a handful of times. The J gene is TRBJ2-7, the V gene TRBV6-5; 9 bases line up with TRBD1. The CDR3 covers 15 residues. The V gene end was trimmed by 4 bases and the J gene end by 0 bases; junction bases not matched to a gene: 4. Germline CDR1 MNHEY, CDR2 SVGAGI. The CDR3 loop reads CASSSGQGSSYEQYF. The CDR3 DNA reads TGTGCCAGCAGTTCGGGACAGGGCTCCTCCTACGAGCAGTACTTC.

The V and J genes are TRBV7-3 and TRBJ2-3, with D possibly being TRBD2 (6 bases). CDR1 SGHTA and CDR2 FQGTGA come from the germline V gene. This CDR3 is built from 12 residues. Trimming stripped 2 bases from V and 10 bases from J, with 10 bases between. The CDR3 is CASSLPGEAQYF. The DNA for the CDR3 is TGTGCCAGCAGCTTACCTGGGGAGGCGCAGTATTTT.